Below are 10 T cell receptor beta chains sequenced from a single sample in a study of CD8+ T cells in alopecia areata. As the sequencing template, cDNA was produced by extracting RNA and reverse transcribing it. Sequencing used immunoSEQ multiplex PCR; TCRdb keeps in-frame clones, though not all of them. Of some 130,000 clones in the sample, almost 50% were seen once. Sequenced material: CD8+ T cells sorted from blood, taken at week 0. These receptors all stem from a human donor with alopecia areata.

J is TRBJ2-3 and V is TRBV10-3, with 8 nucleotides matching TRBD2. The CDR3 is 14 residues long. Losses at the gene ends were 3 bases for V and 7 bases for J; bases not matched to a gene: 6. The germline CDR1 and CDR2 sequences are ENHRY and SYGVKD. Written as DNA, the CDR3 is TGTGCCATCAGTGATGCGGGGGGTCTTAATACGCAGTATTTT. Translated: CAISDAGGLNTQYF.

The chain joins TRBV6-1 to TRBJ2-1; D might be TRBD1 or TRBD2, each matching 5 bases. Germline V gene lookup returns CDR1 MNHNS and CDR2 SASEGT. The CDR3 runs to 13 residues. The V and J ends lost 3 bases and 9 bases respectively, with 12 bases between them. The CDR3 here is CASSEGERSEQFF. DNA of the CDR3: TGTGCCAGCAGTGAGGGGGAAAGAAGTGAGCAGTTCTTC.

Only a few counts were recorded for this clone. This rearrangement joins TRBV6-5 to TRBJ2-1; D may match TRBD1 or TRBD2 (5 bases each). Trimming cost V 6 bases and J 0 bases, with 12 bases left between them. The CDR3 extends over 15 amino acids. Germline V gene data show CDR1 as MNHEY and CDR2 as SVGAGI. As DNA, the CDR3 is TGTGCCAGCAGCGGGGCCCTCTTCTCCTACAATGAGCAGTTCTTC. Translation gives CASSGALFSYNEQFF.

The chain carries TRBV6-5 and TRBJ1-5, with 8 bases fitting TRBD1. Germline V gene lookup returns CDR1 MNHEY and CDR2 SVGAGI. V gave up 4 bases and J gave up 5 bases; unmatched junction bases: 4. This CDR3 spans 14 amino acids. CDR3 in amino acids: CASSSGQDYQPQHF. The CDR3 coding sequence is TGTGCCAGCAGTTCGGGACAGGATTATCAGCCCCAGCATTTT.

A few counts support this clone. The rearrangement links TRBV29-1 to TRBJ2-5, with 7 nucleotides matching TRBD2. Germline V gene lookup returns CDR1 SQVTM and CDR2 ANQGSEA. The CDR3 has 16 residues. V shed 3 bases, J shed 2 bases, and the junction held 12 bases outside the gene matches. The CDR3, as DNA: TGCAGCGTTGAGTGGTGGTCGGGGGGTCCTCAAGAGACCCAGTACTTC. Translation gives CSVEWWSGGPQETQYF. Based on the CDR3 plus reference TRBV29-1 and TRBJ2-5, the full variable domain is SAVISQKPSRDICQRGTSLTIQCQVDSQVTMMFWYRQQPGQSLTLIATANQGSEATYESGFVIDKFPISRPNLTFSTLTVSNMSPEDSSIYLCSVEWWSGGPQETQYFGPGTRLLVL.

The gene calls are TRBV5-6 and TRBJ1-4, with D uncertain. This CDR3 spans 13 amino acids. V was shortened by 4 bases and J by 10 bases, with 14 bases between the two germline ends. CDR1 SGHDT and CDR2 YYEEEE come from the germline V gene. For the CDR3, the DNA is TGTGCCAGCAGCGAAGCGACACTTCGAAAACTGTTTTTT. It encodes CASSEATLRKLFF.

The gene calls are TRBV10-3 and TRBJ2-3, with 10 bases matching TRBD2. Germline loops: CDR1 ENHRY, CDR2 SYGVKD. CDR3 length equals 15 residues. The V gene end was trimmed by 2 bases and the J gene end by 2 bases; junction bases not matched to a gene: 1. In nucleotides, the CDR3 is TGTGCCATCAGTGAGCTAGCGGGGGTCACAGATACGCAGTATTTT. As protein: CAISELAGVTDTQYF.

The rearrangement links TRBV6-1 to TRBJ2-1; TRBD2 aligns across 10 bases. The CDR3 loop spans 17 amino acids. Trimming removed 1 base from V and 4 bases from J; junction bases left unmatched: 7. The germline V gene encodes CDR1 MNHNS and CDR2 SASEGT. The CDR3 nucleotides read TGTGCCAGCAGTGAAGAGGAAAGCGGGGGGGCATACAATGAGCAGTTCTTC. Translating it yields CASSEEESGGAYNEQFF.

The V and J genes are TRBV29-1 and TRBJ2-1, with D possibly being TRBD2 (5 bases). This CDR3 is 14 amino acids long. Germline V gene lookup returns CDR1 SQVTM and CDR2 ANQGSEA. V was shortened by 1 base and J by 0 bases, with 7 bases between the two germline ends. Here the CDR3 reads CSVEVGSSYNEQFF. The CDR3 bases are TGCAGCGTTGAAGTTGGGAGCTCCTACAATGAGCAGTTCTTC.

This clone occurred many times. The CDR3 sequence is CASSQWDRSSYEQYF. In nucleotides, the CDR3 is TGTGCCAGCAGCCAGTGGGACAGGAGCTCCTACGAGCAGTACTTC. This chain links TRBV7-3 with TRBJ2-7; 8 bases match TRBD1. This CDR3 is 15 amino acids long. V trimming: 5 bases; J trimming: 0 bases; junction bases outside the gene matches: 6. CDR1 is SGHTA and CDR2 is FQGTGA in the germline V gene.